The source of this TCR beta chain is a study of cytomegalovirus exposure and HLA in healthy donors. About this clone: Its antigen is as yet unknown.

This PCR relied on a set of 60 Vbeta primers and 13 Jbeta primers. Measured with immunoSEQ multiplex PCR; TCRdb has only the in-frame clones, and not every one. The table shows about 67,000 clones, with approximately 67% occurring only once. Notes on the study in general: The classifier was said to identify cytomegalovirus status with high specificity and sensitivity.

This receptor was identified in a woman in her 30s in good health and CMV-seronegative. The sequenced sample consisted of PBMCs.

CDR3 amino acids: CASPSPAERRGEEYEQYF. CDR3 nucleotides: TGTGCCTCCCCCTCCCCCGCCGAAAGACGGGGGGAGGAGTACGAGCAGTACTTC. The chain uses TRBV30 and TRBJ2-7; 7 bases fit TRBD2. V lost 7 bases and J lost 4; bases outside the gene matches: 25. Looked up from germline, CDR1 is GTSNPN and CDR2 is SVGIG (reference sequence). The CDR3 runs to 18 residues. The full variable domain, with the rest looked up from reference TRBV30 and TRBJ2-7, is SQTIHQWPATLVQPVGSPLSLECTVEGTSNPNLYWYRQAAGRGLQLLFYSVGIGQISSEVPQNLSASRPQDRQFILSSKKLLLSDSGFYLCASPSPAERRGEEYEQYFGPGTRLTVT.